This TCR beta chain was sequenced for a study of CD8 T cells in ankylosing spondylitis. Study conclusions and caveats: The clones that were linked to disease were reported to be significantly enriched in matched synovial fluid samples from ankylosing spondylitis patients. Clones linked to disease, bearing a CD8+ phenotype, were relatively rare in peripheral blood. Earlier literature documents some of the motif variants in reactive arthritis synovial fluid and blood. A TCR beta motif of fewer than 10 highly homologous variants seemed to mark ankylosing spondylitis blood.

Germline trimming cut 0 bases from V and 0 bases from J; bases unmatched to any gene: 5. The CDR3 spans 17 residues. The authors made TCR beta libraries by quantitative 5'-RACE with molecular barcodes. TCRdb called the 5' RACE reads again in MiXCR, with one record for every CDR3 protein. The sample comprises some 130,000 distinct CDR3 sequences, roughly a sixth of which are singletons, and 30% to 35% rests with the top ten. Details on this clonotype: The target antigen is unknown.

The TCR originated in a male donor with ankylosing spondylitis. This chain links TRBV12-3 or TRBV12-4 with TRBJ2-7, with 10 bases that match TRBD2. The sequenced sample was blood, either unsorted or a sorted T cell fraction (not recorded which). The CDR3 reads CASSLARGLAYSYEQYF. Written as DNA, the CDR3 is TGTGCCAGCAGTTTAGCGCGGGGACTAGCGTACTCCTACGAGCAGTACTTC.